The entry below describes one T cell receptor (beta chain). The target antigen is unknown. This entry comes from a study of T cell responses to AZD1222 COVID-19 vaccine. The overall study: The analysis combined second doses at about 4 or about 12 weeks.

Broader study findings: The reported proportion of spike-specific TCRs targeting unmutated variant regions was nearly half. Donor demographics were predominantly white British with a female majority; clonal diversity may be underestimated. Repertoire samples came only from after the peak T cell response.

The V end was cut by 5 bases, the J end by 10 bases, with 15 bases between. This CDR3 comprises 13 residues. Germline V CDR1 and CDR2: GTSNPN, SVGIG (reference sequence). The repertoire was sequenced with immunoSEQ multiplex PCR; TCRdb's copy has only in-frame clones and lacks some. This repertoire shows about 140,000 clones, 90% found once; its top ten account for 3.4%. The chain joins TRBV30 to TRBJ1-6; TRBD1 might be the D (5 bases). This TCR derives from an adult in good health. Sequencing used peripheral blood, obtained on day 0 of AZD1222 vaccination. CDR3 in DNA: TGTGCCTGGCGGGAACCCGGGACCTCACCCCTCCACTTT. Protein sequence: CAWREPGTSPLHF.